This TCR beta chain was obtained from a study of graft-versus-host responses after intestinal transplantation. Overall study: Recipients got multivisceral, liver-intestinal, or isolated intestinal transplants.

Germline trimming cut 5 bases from V and 14 bases from J; bases unmatched to any gene: 10. CDR1 and CDR2 from the germline V gene are SEHNR and FQNEAQ (reference sequence). The CDR3 sequence is 15 residues long. Data came from immunoSEQ multiplex PCR; TCRdb stores just in-frame clones and leaves some out. The sample holds about 86,000 clones, 88% seen once. Note on this clone: Its specificity is unknown.

The J gene is TRBJ2-1, the V gene TRBV7-9; 15 bases line up with TRBD2. This receptor was identified in a human donor who was the organ donor for an intestinal transplant. The sequences come from unstimulated CD4+ T cells sorted from spleen or lymph node cells, collected before transplant. The CDR3 DNA follows: TGTGCCAGCAGCGGAACCGGGACTAGCGGGAGGCCGGAGTTCTTC. It is translated as CASSGTGTSGRPEFF.